The 8 T cell receptor beta chains listed next were all sequenced from one sample in a study of CDR3 diversity in severe acne. TCRdb called the PCR reads again in MiXCR, with one record for every CDR3 protein. The repertoire consists of around 100,000 distinct CDR3 sequences, with around 56% occurring once and the leading ten covering 12%. Sample: blood. The receptors come from a male donor with acne.

This clonotype was observed many times. J is TRBJ2-7 and V is TRBV7-8, with 10 bases lining up with TRBD2. Trimming took 0 bases from V and 3 from J; bases not matched to a gene: 2. Per germline, CDR1 SGHVS and CDR2 FQNEAQ. The length of the CDR3 is 15 residues. CDR3 region: CASSLAAGGIYEQYF. CDR3 bases: TGTGCCAGCAGCTTAGCAGCGGGAGGGATCTACGAGCAGTACTTC.

J is TRBJ1-1 and V is TRBV14; D not certain. CDR3 length: 13 amino acids. V lost 6 bases to trimming and J lost 0 bases, with 8 bases between them. The germline V gene encodes CDR1 SGHDN and CDR2 FVKESK. CDR3 DNA sequence: TGTGCCAGCAGGCTACAACTGAACACTGAAGCTTTCTTT. Translation gives CASRLQLNTEAFF.

V usage is TRBV6-6 and J usage is TRBJ2-7; TRBD1 agrees at 7 bases. Looked up from germline, CDR1 is MNHNY and CDR2 is SVGAGI (reference sequence). The V and J ends lost 6 bases and 4 bases, in that order; junction bases with no gene match: 9. This CDR3 is 14 amino acids long. Here the CDR3 DNA reads TGTGCCAGCAGGTCTACAGGGGCCCTGTACGAGCAGTACTTC. It is translated as CASRSTGALYEQYF.

A remark on this clonotype: A junction end diverges from the germline sequence, so it may reflect a read error. This chain connects TRBV13 to TRBJ2-3; the match to TRBD2 covers 16 bases. CDR3 length: 18 residues. Germline CDR1 reads PRHDT; CDR2 reads FYEKMQ (reference sequence). The CDR3 region has the DNA TGTGCCAGCAGCGTCAGCCCGGGACTAGCGGGAGGGGGAGATACGCGGTATTTT. This gives the protein CASSVSPGLAGGGDTRYF.

In this sample, this clonotype turned up many times. The V gene is TRBV7-9, the J gene TRBJ2-1; 10 bases agree with TRBD2. The CDR3 contains 17 residues. Germline-derived CDR1 and CDR2 are SEHNR and FQNEAQ (reference sequence). Losses at the gene ends were 1 base for V and 9 bases for J; bases not matched to a gene: 12. CDR3 sequence reads: CASSLGASGSLYGEQFF. The CDR3 DNA sequence: TGTGCCAGCAGCTTAGGCGCTAGCGGGAGTCTCTACGGTGAGCAGTTCTTC.

The chain employs TRBV6-2 or TRBV6-3 and TRBJ1-4; D remains unclear. Germline-derived CDR1 and CDR2 are MNHEY and SVGEGT. V was trimmed by 1 base and J by 0 bases, leaving 9 bases between them. The CDR3 contains 16 residues. In DNA, the CDR3 is TGTGCCAGCAGTTACTGGCCCGACGCAACTAATGAAAAACTGTTTTTT. It specifies CASSYWPDATNEKLFF.

Details on this clonotype: A much larger clone differs from this one at a single base, so this may be a read error. Without the conserved terminal phenylalanine or tryptophan, this CDR3 likely stems from a read error. The genes are TRBV5-1 and TRBJ2-3; a weak D match, TRBD1 (6 bases). This CDR3 comprises 15 residues. CDR1 SGHRS and CDR2 YFSETQ come from the germline V gene. V shed 2 bases and J shed 1 base, with 11 bases lying between them. CDR3 nucleotide sequence: TGCGCCAGCAGCTTCGGGACACCGGGCACAGATACGCAGTATCTT. Protein sequence: CASSFGTPGTDTQYL.

This clonotype was recorded at least ten times. This chain links TRBV12-3 or TRBV12-4 with TRBJ2-7; D possibly corresponds to TRBD1 (6 bases). V was clipped by 6 bases and J by 1 base, with 19 bases between them. There are 16 residues in the CDR3. The DNA for the CDR3 is TGTGCCAGCAGCCACGCCGGCAGGGGAAGATCCTACGAGCAGTACTTC. This translates into CASSHAGRGRSYEQYF.